The rows below give T cell receptor beta chains drawn from one sample of a study of breast tumors, draining lymph nodes, adjacent tissues. One entry per CDR3 protein, called by TCRdb with MiXCR from the multiplex PCR reads. The sample includes around 25,000 distinct CDR3 sequences, 23% of them seen just once. Source material: breast tumor tissue. These receptors all stem from a female donor with breast cancer. Some clones in this sample may be carry-over from other donors' samples. CDR3s include the opening cysteine and the closing phenylalanine or tryptophan.

CDR3 protein,V gene,J gene
CASSLRLGLAGGPPSYNEQFF,TRBV7-9,TRBJ2-1
CASSPRDNPNYGHTF,TRBV9,TRBJ1-2
CASSLKGAAYEQYF,TRBV11-2,TRBJ2-7
CASSHGSGLGSYNEQFF,TRBV3-1,TRBJ2-1
CASSFEETQYF,TRBV6-6,TRBJ2-5
CASSLMDFAGKLFF,TRBV5-6,TRBJ1-4
CASSRTGRSNQPQHF,TRBV6-6,TRBJ1-5
CASSLDGGNQPQHF,TRBV28,TRBJ1-5
CASSREGLAGSHTGELFF,TRBV4-1,TRBJ2-2
CASSPSIDRITGELFF,TRBV6-1,TRBJ2-2
CASRKTVNTEAFF,TRBV6-6,TRBJ1-1
CASSQGSGTVNYGYTF,TRBV11-2,TRBJ1-2
CASSLARDLEELFF,TRBV7-9,TRBJ2-2
CASSLAQGREQYF,TRBV5-8,TRBJ2-7
CASSRETSGWVEQYF,TRBV7-9,TRBJ2-7
CASSLSRDGYTF,TRBV18,TRBJ1-2
CSASWYRSYNEQFF,TRBV20-1,TRBJ2-1
CASSVTGVGNYGYTF,TRBV28,TRBJ1-2
CASSPQLESSYEQYF,TRBV18,TRBJ2-7
CASSQDFTSGRANYNEQFF,TRBV3-1,TRBJ2-1
CSVPDHSGTSVFNEQLF,TRBV20-1,TRBJ2-1
CASSRKNTGTGGTQPQHF,TRBV19,TRBJ1-5
CASSTDPGHWTSGRVQYF,TRBV7-8,TRBJ2-7
CASSGKSRPKGYGYTF,TRBV19,TRBJ1-2
CASSQDDGQLSEQYF,TRBV14,TRBJ2-7
CASSYFRDPVGQAEKLFF,TRBV7-9,TRBJ1-4
CASSIPYAGVYEQYF,TRBV11-2,TRBJ2-7
CASSEALLGGANTGELFF,TRBV6-1,TRBJ2-2
CASSYLAGHSYEQYF,TRBV5-8,TRBJ2-7
CASRPGQGEFSPLHF,TRBV28,TRBJ1-6
CASIGGGAKNIQYF,TRBV11-2,TRBJ2-4
CASSFSWGHQPQHF,TRBV6-5,TRBJ1-5
CASSLLDRGTYEQYF,TRBV28,TRBJ2-7
CASSLSWGIGSPLHF,TRBV27,TRBJ1-6
CASSRPHWNQPQHF,TRBV6-4,TRBJ1-5
CAISGGGAEETQYF,TRBV10-3,TRBJ2-5
CSARPGAGYGYTF,TRBV20-1,TRBJ1-2
CATSTGPGGKLFF,TRBV15,TRBJ1-4
CASSLVGGVNEKLFF,TRBV5-1,TRBJ1-4
CASSLDSRGYEQYF,TRBV27,TRBJ2-7
CASSRDVLNYGYTF,TRBV6-2/TRBV6-3,TRBJ1-2
CASSDGQGASNQPQHF,TRBV6-4,TRBJ1-5
CASRGGLNEQSF,TRBV6-1,TRBJ2-1
CASSNLAASTDTQYF,TRBV28,TRBJ2-3
CASSRRTLDTQYF,TRBV12-3/TRBV12-4,TRBJ2-3
CASSGGRENQPQHF,TRBV6-6,TRBJ1-5
CASSLRSVGQGGAFF,TRBV28,TRBJ1-1
CASSEGLAGLQETQYF,TRBV2,TRBJ2-5
CAISPGQGAGGYTF,TRBV10-3,TRBJ1-2
CSAEGTLSGSTDAQYF,TRBV20-1,TRBJ2-3
CASSLAGISGNTIYF,TRBV5-1,TRBJ1-3
CASSRPGVNYGYTF,TRBV6-5,TRBJ1-2
CASSLSSGPYNEQFF,TRBV27,TRBJ2-1
CASTLRGGQMDSPLHF,TRBV27,TRBJ1-6
CASGQGQNTEAFF,TRBV2,TRBJ1-1
CATSDPTRDIRSDTQYF,TRBV24-1,TRBJ2-3
CASSLGVSRSLGNQPQHF,TRBV12-3/TRBV12-4,TRBJ1-5
CASSSVVGQGTEQYF,TRBV11-2,TRBJ2-7
CATRDSNTGELFF,TRBV24-1,TRBJ2-2